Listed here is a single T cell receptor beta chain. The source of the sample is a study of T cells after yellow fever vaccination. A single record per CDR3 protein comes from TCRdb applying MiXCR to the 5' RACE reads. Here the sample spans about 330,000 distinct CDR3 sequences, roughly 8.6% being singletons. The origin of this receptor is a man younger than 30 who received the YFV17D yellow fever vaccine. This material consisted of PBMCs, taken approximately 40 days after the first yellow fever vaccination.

CDR3: CASSDRDLYSYEQYF. CDR3 sequence (DNA): TGTGCCAGCAGTGACCGGGACCTCTACTCCTACGAGCAGTACTTC. V gene TRBV6-1 combines with J gene TRBJ2-7; D possibly uses TRBD1 or TRBD2 (5 bases each). Trimming shortened V by 3 bases and J by 0 bases, and 12 bases separated the two germline ends. CDR3 size: 15 residues. Germline V gene data show CDR1 as MNHNS and CDR2 as SASEGT.